This TCR beta chain was identified in a study of T-cell reconstitution after alpha-beta-depleted transplantation in children. Overall study results and limits: When one year had passed after transplant, most T-cell counts and diversity came from newly produced T cells.

Unique molecular identifiers tagged the TCRbeta library. TCRdb re-analysed the PCR reads in MiXCR, keeping a single row per CDR3 protein. Of 490,000 or so distinct CDR3 sequences in the sample, 10% to 13% were seen once. This clonotype has at least ten counts. Its antigen is currently unknown. The CDR3 is made up of 15 amino acids. Germline V CDR1 and CDR2: LGHNA, YNFKEQ. V lost 4 bases, J lost 11 bases, and 10 bases stayed unmatched. The sequence derives from a child aged 2-15 years with inherited bone marrow failure, due to receive a stem cell transplant. The rearrangement joins TRBV4-2 to TRBJ1-5; TRBD1 agrees at 11 bases. Sequenced here: PBMCs, sampled before TCRalphabeta/CD19-depleted stem cell transplant. CDR3 nucleotide sequence: TGTGCCAGCAGCCTCGGACAGGGGGCGGACCAGGCCCAGCATTTT. Its protein product is CASSLGQGADQAQHF.